This T cell receptor beta chain was observed in a study of blood T cell repertoires in COVID-19. The germline CDR1 and CDR2 sequences are MGHRA and YSYEKL. The CDR3 totals 15 residues. The V segment lost 3 bases and the J segment 0 bases; nucleotides outside the gene matches: 1. Libraries were prepared by immunoSEQ multiplex PCR; TCRdb keeps only in-frame clonotypes and omits some of them. The repertoire holds fewer than 35,000 clones, roughly 88% seen once, with about an eighth in the top ten. This rearrangement joins TRBV4-1 to TRBJ1-4, with 7 bases identical to TRBD1. The clonotype was recovered from a human donor in a cohort sampled during active COVID-19. Sequencing was carried out using peripheral blood. CDR3 nucleotide sequence: TGCGCCAGCAGCCATACAGGGGCAACTAATGAAAAACTGTTTTTT. Protein: CASSHTGATNEKLFF.